This TCR beta chain was obtained from a study of T cells in Graves' hyperthyroidism and ophthalmopathy. From RNA transcripts, TCR beta CDR3 regions were amplified. A set of HTBI primers served as the primers for a first-round RT-PCR of the TCR CDR3. TCRdb reanalysed the multiplex PCR reads using MiXCR and keeps one entry per CDR3 protein. The sample includes roughly 400,000 distinct CDR3 sequences, around 14% of them seen just once. V shed 7 bases and J shed 0 bases, with 16 bases lying between them. CDR1 is SQVTM and CDR2 is ANQGSEA in the germline V gene. The CDR3 extends over 15 amino acids. Initially, at the first diagnosis of hyperthyroidism and before any ophthalmopathy symptoms, blood was sampled. Concerning this clonotype: Antigen unknown.

Regarding the study as a whole: In the analysis, a 13 V-J model separated ophthalmopathy from stable hyperthyroidism.

The sample comprised blood. The V and J genes are TRBV29-1 and TRBJ2-4; weak D call: TRBD2 (7 bases). This receptor was obtained from a woman aged 18-29 years with Graves' hyperthyroidism that later progressed to Graves' ophthalmopathy. CDR3 residues: CSAARGGGAKNIQYF. CDR3 coding DNA: TGCAGCGCCGCTCGGGGAGGGGGAGCCAAAAACATTCAGTACTTC.